This record looks at one T cell receptor (beta chain) sequence and its context. V was clipped by 3 bases and J by 8 bases; unmatched bases: 8. Germline CDR1 reads LGHNA; CDR2 reads YSLEER. There are 14 residues in the CDR3. These data come from a study of control samples from healthy donors and cancer patients. Method: immunoSEQ multiplex PCR; TCRdb's copy keeps in-frame clones and lacks some. The top ten clones hold 10% to 15% of a sample with more than 25,000 clones, 91% of them seen once. This clonotype was sampled from a man in his forties or fifties with lung cancer. V usage is TRBV4-3 and J usage is TRBJ1-2, with 8 bases aligning to TRBD1. Sequencing was done on a sample of PBMCs. DNA for the CDR3: TGCGCCAGCAGCCATAGAAGGACAGGGCCAGGCTACACCTTC. Translating gives CASSHRRTGPGYTF.